The sequence of this T cell receptor (beta chain) was determined in a study of cytomegalovirus exposure and HLA in healthy donors. Findings of the study overall: Later analysis identified several of the most significant clusters that appeared linked to common viral pathogens.

CDR3 size: 17 residues. The study ran its PCR with 60 Vbeta and 13 Jbeta primers. Sequenced by immunoSEQ multiplex PCR; TCRdb stores in-frame clones only, minus some. This sample yields roughly 250,000 clones, of which around 80% are seen a single time; more than 0.3% belongs to the top ten. On this clone itself: The antigen is not known.

All donors participated as healthy donors of bone marrow. Sequenced sample: PBMCs. The chain combines TRBV21-1 with TRBJ1-2; the table's D call of TRBD1 was not tested on the DNA. TRBV21-1 is marked as a pseudogene. The origin of this receptor is a girl aged 2 to 9 in good health and CMV-seronegative. CDR3 bases: TGTGCCAGCAGCAAAGGGAGGCTAGTGGGGGCGAGACATGGCTACACCTTC. Translation gives CASSKGRLVGARHGYTF.